Reported below is one T cell receptor beta chain. Its antigen is as yet unknown. This entry belongs to a study of T cells in tuberculosis. General observations from the study: Active tuberculosis patients had shorter CDR3-alpha; the beta difference was nonsignificant.

Trimming pared 2 bases from V and 1 base from J, leaving 18 bases between. CDR1 MDHEN and CDR2 SYDVKM come from the germline V gene. This CDR3 comprises 18 residues. Clones were read by immunoSEQ multiplex PCR, and TCRdb kept only the in-frame ones, dropping some. The repertoire holds about 29,000 clones, with approximately 93% as singletons. This clonotype originated in a donor aged 10 to 29 with latent tuberculosis or without tuberculosis infection. Sequencing was performed on PBMCs. This chain links TRBV28 with TRBJ2-1; possible D gene TRBD1, 6 bases. CDR3 sequence (DNA): TGTGCCAGCAGTTTACGGGAAGGGGGAAGGTTATCCTACAATGAGCAGTTCTTC. Protein: CASSLREGGRLSYNEQFF.